This entry lists 18 T cell receptor beta chains sequenced from one sample in a study of CD8+CD57+ T cells in acquired aplastic anemia (dated by TCRdb to 2016 to 2019). The sample was run on an Illumina HiSeq 2000. Genomic DNA served as template for TCR beta VDJ combination and CDR3 sequence profiling. TCRdb's own reprocessing of the public reads used fastp at Q25 and MiXCR and kept productive beta chains. Identical CDR3 protein sequences are pooled into one entry, listed with their most common genes and DNA. Across this sample there are fewer than 200,000 distinct CDR3 sequences, with about 48% seen only once. The ten largest clones take up under 1.2% of the sample. Material: sorted CD4+, CD8+, or CD8+CD57+ T cells (not recorded which) from PBMCs. The receptors stem from a human donor in good health.

V is TRBV10-2 and J is TRBJ1-1; possible D gene TRBD1, 5 bases. CDR1 and CDR2 from the germline V gene are WSHSY and SAAADI. The CDR3 contains 13 residues. V was trimmed by 8 bases and J by 5 bases, leaving 15 bases between them. The CDR3 bases are TGCGCCAGCGGGGGACGGGGCGGGACTGAAGCTTTCTTT. Translation gives CASGGRGGTEAFF.

This chain links TRBV11-2 with TRBJ1-3; D not certain. Germline V gene sequence: CDR1 SGHAT, CDR2 FQNNGV. The V end was cut by 3 bases, the J end by 2 bases, with 14 bases between. There are 16 residues in the CDR3. CDR3 in DNA: TGTGCCAGCAGCTTTTTAAAGATGGCACCTGGAAACACCATATATTTT. Protein product: CASSFLKMAPGNTIYF.

This clonotype came up many times. The CDR3 DNA follows: TGTGCCAGCATCCCAGACGGGAGGTTCTTC. The encoded protein is CASIPDGRFF. The chain couples TRBV7-9 to TRBJ2-1; a possible D gene is TRBD2 (6 bases). CDR3 length: 10 amino acids. Germline loops: CDR1 SEHNR, CDR2 FQNEAQ (reference sequence). Trimming removed 7 bases at V and 15 bases at J, with 13 bases between.

Concerning this clonotype itself: With a much larger clone just one base away, this may be a read error. The chain employs TRBV5-1 and TRBJ1-1; D unresolved. The germline V gene has CDR1 SGHRS and CDR2 YFSETQ. CDR3 size: 14 residues. The CDR3 DNA follows: TGCGCCAGCAGCGGAAACGCGGGAGCCACTGATGCTTTCTTT. Its protein product is CASSGNAGATDAFF.

This clonotype was picked up one time. The genes are TRBV15 and TRBJ2-6; no clear D gene. V was trimmed by 6 bases and J by 5 bases, leaving 20 bases between them. CDR1 is LNHNV and CDR2 is YYDKDF in the germline V gene (reference sequence). The CDR3 covers 17 residues. DNA for the CDR3: TGTGCCACCAGTCCCCCTGCGGAGTCCTGGCGGGCCAACGTCCTGACTTTC. Encoded protein: CATSPPAESWRANVLTF.

Points on this clonotype: A read error may explain this, as a much larger clone is one base away. The chain carries TRBV7-3 and TRBJ2-1; 7 nucleotides align to TRBD1. This CDR3 has 13 amino acids. J gave up 10 bases and V 3 bases, and 6 bases lay outside the gene matches. Per the germline V gene, CDR1 is SGHTA and CDR2 is FQGTGA. For the CDR3, the DNA is TGTGCCAGCAGCTTCGAGAAACAGGGGGAGCAGTTCTTC. Amino acids: CASSFEKQGEQFF.

Details on this clonotype: Its ends do not fully match the called genes, so a read error is possible. V is TRBV28 and J is TRBJ2-7; D gene unclear. Germline loops: CDR1 MDHEN, CDR2 SYDVKM. The CDR3 covers 12 residues. The CDR3: CASGLAVYEQYF. CDR3 nucleotide sequence: TGTGCCAGCGGTTTAGCCGTCTACGAGCAGTACTTC.

In its sample, this clonotype was seen a few times. The chain links TRBV10-3 to TRBJ2-2, with a possible D match to TRBD2 (6 bases). Between the trimmed V and J ends, which lost 2 bases and 4 bases, there was a span of 17 bases. The CDR3 length is 17 residues. Germline V gene lookup returns CDR1 ENHRY and CDR2 SYGVKD. Here the CDR3 reads CAISELAQQSSTGELFF. As DNA, the CDR3 is TGTGCCATCAGTGAGCTAGCGCAACAGTCGAGCACCGGGGAGCTGTTTTTT.

The gene calls are TRBV24-1 and TRBJ2-5, with no clear D. V lost 8 bases and J 0 bases, leaving 6 bases between the germline ends. Germline CDR1 and CDR2: KGHDR and SFDVKD. The CDR3 length is 12 residues. The CDR3 region is CATIPYQETQYF. The CDR3 DNA sequence: TGTGCCACCATTCCGTACCAAGAGACCCAGTACTTC.

This clonotype was seen many times. The chain couples TRBV7-2 to TRBJ2-2, with D uncertain. The CDR3 has 15 residues. The V end was cut by 4 bases, the J end by 7 bases, with 16 bases between. Germline values: CDR1 SGHTA, CDR2 FQGNSA. CDR3 in DNA: TGTGCCAGCAGCTCCCTGATCAGGTCCGGCGGGGAGCTGTTTTTT. Translating it yields CASSSLIRSGGELFF.

This chain joins TRBV2 and TRBJ2-5; 7 nucleotides match TRBD1. The V segment lost 10 bases and the J segment 2 bases; nucleotides outside the gene matches: 7. The CDR3 loop spans 13 amino acids. The V gene's germline CDR1 is SNHLY and CDR2 FYNNEI. CDR3 protein: CAIRGTEQETQYF. The DNA of the CDR3 is TGTGCCATCAGGGGGACGGAGCAAGAGACCCAGTACTTC.

V usage is TRBV11-2 and J usage is TRBJ2-3, with TRBD1 as a possible D gene (5 bases). The CDR3 has 17 amino acids. Per the germline V gene, CDR1 is SGHAT and CDR2 is FQNNGV. V shed 1 base and J shed 0 bases, with 14 bases lying between them. CDR3 in amino acids: CASSLGSVGPSTDTQYF. CDR3 bases: TGTGCCAGCAGCTTAGGATCGGTGGGGCCTAGCACAGATACGCAGTATTTT.

The V and J genes are TRBV10-3 and TRBJ1-6; D gene ambiguous. Germline-derived CDR1 and CDR2 are ENHRY and SYGVKD. CDR3 size: 14 residues. The V end was cut by 6 bases, the J end by 6 bases, with 12 bases between. The CDR3 loop is CAISAGKGNSPLHF. The CDR3 DNA reads TGTGCCATCAGCGCGGGAAAGGGTAATTCACCCCTCCACTTT.

The V call is TRBV10-1, the J call TRBJ2-7, with TRBD2 as a possible D gene (5 bases). The CDR3 extends over 13 amino acids. Looked up from germline, CDR1 is WNHNN and CDR2 is SYGVQD (reference sequence). Trimming pared 8 bases from V and 3 bases from J, leaving 14 bases between. CDR3 sequence (DNA): TGCGCCAGCCAGGATACTAGTAACTACGAGCAGTACTTC. The encoded protein is CASQDTSNYEQYF.

This clonotype came up many times. The chain joins TRBV28 to TRBJ2-5; 11 bases align to TRBD2. The CDR3 covers 14 residues. Germline V gives CDR1 MDHEN, CDR2 SYDVKM. V lost 6 bases, J lost 1 base, and 1 base stayed unmatched. This CDR3 reads CASRLAGAQETQYF. The DNA for the CDR3 is TGTGCCAGCAGACTAGCGGGAGCCCAAGAGACCCAGTACTTC.

DNA for the CDR3: TGTGCCAGCAGTTTGGCGGGGAGCTCCTACAATGAGCAGTTCTTC. Protein sequence: CASSLAGSSYNEQFF. The chain recombines TRBV7-2 with TRBJ2-1, with D possibly being TRBD2 (6 bases). V dropped 6 bases and J dropped 0 bases, with 12 bases sitting between them. The CDR3 is 15 amino acids. Per germline, CDR1 SGHTA and CDR2 FQGNSA.

The V call is TRBV24-1, the J call TRBJ2-1, with D possibly being TRBD1 (7 bases). CDR1 is KGHDR and CDR2 is SFDVKD in the germline V gene. V was pared by 7 bases and J by 5 bases, with 20 bases between. This CDR3 is built from 16 residues. The CDR3 DNA follows: TGTGCCACCAGCGACAGGGAGGTTTCCCCCAACAATGAGCAGTTCTTC. Protein: CATSDREVSPNNEQFF.

This rearrangement joins TRBV15 to TRBJ2-3, with TRBD1 as a possible D gene (5 bases). The CDR3 runs to 15 residues. Germline loops: CDR1 LNHNV, CDR2 YYDKDF (reference sequence). Trimming stripped 3 bases from V and 1 base from J, with 11 bases between. CDR3 loop: CATSRDTPGTDTQYF. CDR3 nucleotides: TGTGCCACCAGCAGGGACACACCCGGCACAGATACGCAGTATTTT.